This TCR beta chain was identified in a study of OX40 agonist ivuxolimab in advanced cancers. Overall study: Ivuxolimab, an antibody that agonizes OX40 (CD134), was administered to the patients. General study points: At 0.1 to 3.0 mg/kg and by week 6, clonal expansion occurred in CD4+ and CD8+ blood T cells.

Concerning this clone itself: The target antigen is unknown.

This CDR3 comprises 14 residues. CDR1 SGHRS and CDR2 YFSETQ come from the germline V gene. The junction had 4 bases not matched to a gene; V was cut back by 0 bases and J by 7 bases. The repertoire was sequenced with immunoSEQ multiplex PCR; TCRdb's copy has only in-frame clones and lacks some. The data hold 100,000 or so clones, with under 95% observed a single time. Blood samples were obtained at baseline, cycle 4 day 1, and cycle 7 day 1. This clonotype originated in an adult with an advanced solid tumor such as melanoma, head and neck, liver or kidney cancer. The source was CD4+ or CD8+ T cells sorted from blood, collected in a trial of the OX40 agonist ivuxolimab. V gene TRBV5-1 combines with J gene TRBJ2-1; 7 bases line up with TRBD1. The CDR3 here is CASSLDGTVNEQFF. Written as DNA, the CDR3 is TGCGCCAGCAGCTTGGACGGGACAGTTAATGAGCAGTTCTTC. The full variable domain, completed using reference TRBV5-1 and TRBJ2-1, is KAGVTQTPRYLIKTRGQQVTLSCSPISGHRSVSWYQQTPGQGLQFLFEYFSETQRNKGNFPGRFSGRQFSNSRSEMNVSTLELGDSALYLCASSLDGTVNEQFFGPGTRLTVL.